The 32 T cell receptor beta chains given below trace back to one sample, sequenced in a study of control samples from healthy donors and cancer patients. Method: immunoSEQ multiplex PCR; TCRdb's copy keeps in-frame clones and lacks some. The repertoire holds 90,000 to 100,000 clones, around 80% seen once, with 2% in the top ten. Sequenced sample: blood. Source of these receptors: a man aged 60 to 69 in good health.

This chain links TRBV2 with TRBJ1-1; TRBD1 matches at 7 bases. V shed 11 bases and J 1 base; nucleotides not matched to a gene: 7. CDR1 is SNHLY and CDR2 is FYNNEI in the germline V gene. The CDR3 extends over 13 amino acids. CDR3 region: CAEEGDRNTEAFF. CDR3 sequence (DNA): TGTGCCGAGGAGGGGGACAGGAACACTGAAGCTTTCTTT.

The chain joins TRBV30 to TRBJ2-7, with a weak D call TRBD1 (6 bases). This CDR3 is built from 11 residues. The germline V gene encodes CDR1 GTSNPN and CDR2 SVGIG (reference sequence). Trimming took 0 bases from V and 10 from J, leaving 10 bases between them. CDR3 DNA: TGTGCCTGGAGTGTATTACAGGGTCAGTACTTC. The encoded protein is CAWSVLQGQYF.

The J gene is TRBJ2-1, the V gene TRBV29-1; D is uncertain. Germline CDR1 SQVTM, CDR2 ANQGSEA. The ends were cut back, 7 bases at V and 8 bases at J, with 18 bases in the middle. The CDR3 extends over 13 amino acids. The CDR3 DNA is TGCAGCGCCAGTTGGCCTGCCCGAGATGAGCAGTTCTTC. This gives the protein CSASWPARDEQFF.

This clone has a single count. The chain uses TRBV7-9 and TRBJ2-1; 7 bases fit TRBD1. This CDR3 contains 16 residues. The trim removed 6 bases at V and 8 bases at J, leaving 16 bases unmatched. The germline V gene has CDR1 SEHNR and CDR2 FQNEAQ (reference sequence). The CDR3 nucleotides read TGTGCCAGCAGTCATCGACAGGGCTCGGAACCCGATGAGCAGTTCTTC. Its translation is CASSHRQGSEPDEQFF.

J is TRBJ1-3 and V is TRBV3-1 (or the pseudogene TRBV3-2); 9 bases fit TRBD1. Germline V gene sequence: CDR1 LGHDT, CDR2 YNNKEL (reference sequence). V gave up 0 bases and J gave up 4 bases; unmatched junction bases: 19. CDR3 length equals 21 residues. CDR3 protein: CASSQDAVRDRVLNSGNTIYF. CDR3 nucleotide sequence: TGTGCCAGCAGCCAAGACGCCGTGCGGGACAGGGTGTTAAATTCGGGAAACACCATATATTTT.

This chain joins TRBV5-1 and TRBJ1-4; the D gene is possibly TRBD1 (5 bases). The CDR3 contains 16 residues. The germline gives CDR1 SGHRS, CDR2 YFSETQ. The V end was cut by 0 bases, the J end by 0 bases, with 9 bases between. The DNA of the CDR3 is TGCGCCAGCAGCTTGGCCCTAGGGGCAACTAATGAAAAACTGTTTTTT. It specifies CASSLALGATNEKLFF.

V usage is TRBV6-6 and J usage is TRBJ2-3, with TRBD2 identical over 10 bases. This CDR3 spans 15 amino acids. In germline, CDR1 is MNHNY, CDR2 SVGAGI (reference sequence). J was trimmed by 4 bases and V by 8 bases; bases with no gene match: 9. CDR3 sequence: CASQTGTSDSDTQYF. The CDR3 bases are TGTGCCAGCCAAACCGGGACTAGCGACTCAGATACGCAGTATTTT.

Only one count was recorded for this clone. This chain uses TRBV5-1 with TRBJ2-5; 9 bases match TRBD1. The V and J ends lost 6 bases and 1 base, in that order; junction bases with no gene match: 4. CDR1 is SGHRS, CDR2 YFSETQ, per germline. CDR3 size: 14 residues. This CDR3 is CASTRTGAQETQYF. The DNA for the CDR3 is TGCGCCAGCACCAGGACAGGGGCCCAAGAGACCCAGTACTTC.

This chain connects TRBV6-1 to TRBJ2-2; D perhaps matches TRBD1 (5 bases). The germline V and J ends were trimmed by 2 bases and 4 bases, with 8 bases remaining between them. Germline V gives CDR1 MNHNS, CDR2 SASEGT. The CDR3 is 14 residues long. This chain's CDR3 is CASSEQGFTGELFF. CDR3 sequence (DNA): TGTGCCAGCAGTGAACAGGGATTCACCGGGGAGCTGTTTTTT.

This clone turned up a few times. This chain links TRBV24-1 with TRBJ1-2; D uncertain. Trimming cost V 4 bases and J 0 bases, with 5 bases left between them. Germline V gene data show CDR1 as KGHDR and CDR2 as SFDVKD. The CDR3 is 13 amino acids. CDR3 sequence (DNA): TGTGCCACCAGTGAGGCAGCTAACTATGGCTACACCTTC. Protein: CATSEAANYGYTF.

The rearrangement joins TRBV6-5 to TRBJ2-6; the D gene is possibly TRBD1 (5 bases). V was trimmed by 6 bases and J by 0 bases, leaving 9 bases between them. This CDR3 spans 15 amino acids. The germline gives CDR1 MNHEY, CDR2 SVGAGI. The CDR3, as DNA: TGTGCCAGCAGCTTACAGGTCTCTGGGGCCAACGTCCTGACTTTC. Translation: CASSLQVSGANVLTF.

In its sample, this clone was seen once. The V and J genes are TRBV18 and TRBJ2-7, with 11 bases that match TRBD1. Per the germline V gene, CDR1 is KGHSH and CDR2 is LQKENI. The CDR3 has 15 amino acids. V dropped 3 bases and J dropped 5; count of bases not matched to a gene: 6. CDR3 in DNA: TGTGCCAGCTCACCCTACGGACAGGGGGCCGACGAGCAGTACTTC. Translating gives CASSPYGQGADEQYF.

This chain links TRBV5-1 with TRBJ2-7, with TRBD1 identical over 7 bases. V dropped 4 bases and J dropped 0; count of bases not matched to a gene: 7. Germline V gives CDR1 SGHRS, CDR2 YFSETQ. This CDR3 comprises 15 residues. This CDR3 reads CASSPFGDSSYEQYF. Here the CDR3 DNA reads TGCGCCAGCAGCCCATTCGGGGACAGCTCCTACGAGCAGTACTTC.

V and J are TRBV4-2 and TRBJ2-1; tentatively, D is TRBD1 or TRBD2 (5 bases each). V gave up 1 base and J gave up 2 bases, with 21 bases separating them. CDR3 length: 19 residues. Germline CDR1 and CDR2: LGHNA and YNFKEQ. The CDR3 region is CASSQGSDRWQGAYNEQFF. The DNA for the CDR3 is TGTGCCAGCAGCCAAGGAAGTGATCGGTGGCAGGGAGCCTACAATGAGCAGTTCTTC.

The genes are TRBV10-1 and TRBJ1-6, with 8 bases aligning to TRBD1. The CDR3 is made up of 16 amino acids. V gave up 8 bases and J gave up 3 bases; unmatched junction bases: 9. CDR1 is WNHNN and CDR2 is SYGVQD in the germline V gene (reference sequence). This CDR3 is CASHPGTGNYNSPLHF. CDR3 bases: TGCGCCAGCCATCCCGGGACAGGTAACTATAATTCACCCCTCCACTTT.

This clone has a single count. The V and J genes are TRBV18 and TRBJ2-7; D may correspond to TRBD1 or TRBD2 (5 bases each). The CDR3 has 14 residues. The ends were cut back, 6 bases at V and 5 bases at J, with 17 bases in the middle. The germline gives CDR1 KGHSH, CDR2 LQKENI. CDR3 sequence reads: CASSHRDRVNEQYF. Written as DNA, the CDR3 is TGTGCCAGCTCGCACCGGGACCGCGTTAACGAGCAGTACTTC.

The rearrangement links TRBV28 to TRBJ2-3, with unresolved D. Per the germline V gene, CDR1 is MDHEN and CDR2 is SYDVKM. The V gene lost 6 bases and the J gene lost 0 bases, with 13 bases spanning the gap. This CDR3 is 15 amino acids long. The CDR3 reads CASSRSELSTDTQYF. The CDR3 DNA reads as TGTGCCAGCAGCCGCAGCGAGCTTAGCACAGATACGCAGTATTTT. The variable domain in full, with the rest retrieved from reference TRBV28 and TRBJ2-3, is DVKVTQSSRYLVKRTGEKVFLECVQDMDHENMFWYRQDPGLGLRLIYFSYDVKMKEKGDIPEGYSVSREKKERFSLILESASTNQTSMYLCASSRSELSTDTQYFGPGTRLTVL.

This rearrangement joins TRBV30 to TRBJ2-7; D assignment may be TRBD1 or TRBD2 (5 bases each). Germline V lookup: CDR1 GTSNPN, CDR2 SVGIG (reference sequence). Trimming removed 5 bases from V and 4 bases from J, with 9 bases in between. This CDR3 spans 11 amino acids. The DNA of the CDR3 is TGTGCCTGGGGGGACGGGTACGAGCAGTACTTC. It translates to CAWGDGYEQYF.

The chain has TRBV3-1 (or the pseudogene TRBV3-2) and TRBJ1-4, with D tentatively TRBD1 (6 bases). This CDR3 is 18 amino acids long. V lost 2 bases and J lost 4, with 20 bases in between. Germline CDR1 LGHDT, CDR2 YNNKEL (reference sequence). The CDR3 nucleotides are TGTGCCAGCAGCCAAAGGCCGACAGGTACTTCTGATAATGAAAAACTGTTTTTT. This sequence encodes CASSQRPTGTSDNEKLFF.

The chain couples TRBV6-2 or TRBV6-3 to TRBJ2-1; a weak D match, TRBD2 (6 bases). CDR1 is MNHEY and CDR2 is SVGEGT in the germline V gene. The CDR3 totals 14 residues. Trimming left V 4 bases short and J 9 bases short, with 16 bases between. CDR3 sequence: CASSLRETRGEQFF. DNA of the CDR3: TGTGCCAGCAGTTTAAGGGAGACTAGGGGTGAGCAGTTCTTC.

The rearrangement joins TRBV3-1 (or the pseudogene TRBV3-2) to TRBJ2-5; D may correspond to TRBD1 or TRBD2 (5 bases each). The germline CDR1 and CDR2 sequences are LGHDT and YNNKEL (reference sequence). V was clipped by 1 base and J by 5 bases, with 14 bases between them. The CDR3 is made up of 15 amino acids. CDR3 loop: CASSQGDGTGETQYF. CDR3 nucleotides: TGTGCCAGCAGCCAAGGGGACGGGACGGGCGAGACCCAGTACTTC.

The J gene is TRBJ1-5, the V gene TRBV4-1; D not certain. The ends were cut back, 2 bases at V and 0 bases at J, with 5 bases in the middle. Per germline, CDR1 MGHRA and CDR2 YSYEKL. This CDR3 region has 14 residues. CDR3 DNA sequence: TGCGCCAGCAGCCAATTTTATAGCAATCAGCCCCAGCATTTT. Translated, it gives CASSQFYSNQPQHF.

V is TRBV29-1 and J is TRBJ2-7; perhaps TRBD2 as D (5 bases). Germline assignment: CDR1 SQVTM and CDR2 ANQGSEA. The CDR3 extends over 12 amino acids. The V and J ends lost 3 bases and 11 bases respectively, with 17 bases between them. DNA of the CDR3: TGCAGCGTTGAGACCGAGGGCCGGTGGGAGTACTTC. Translating it yields CSVETEGRWEYF.

The rearrangement uses TRBV6-6 and TRBJ2-7, with 8 bases that match TRBD1. The CDR3 loop spans 16 amino acids. Germline V CDR1 and CDR2: MNHNY, SVGAGI (reference sequence). The V and J ends lost 5 bases and 4 bases, in that order; junction bases with no gene match: 13. The CDR3 sequence: CASSTTATGGIYEQYF. For the CDR3, the DNA is TGTGCCAGCAGTACAACCGCAACAGGGGGGATTTACGAGCAGTACTTC.

The rearrangement links TRBV6-5 to TRBJ2-5; the D is unclear. Trimming left V 6 bases short and J 5 bases short, with 16 bases between. CDR1 is MNHEY and CDR2 is SVGAGI in the germline V gene. CDR3 size: 14 residues. CDR3 coding DNA: TGTGCCAGCAGAATATTTCGGATGGAGGAGACCCAGTACTTC. Its protein is CASRIFRMEETQYF.

The V and J genes are TRBV18 and TRBJ2-4; 11 bases agree with TRBD1. The CDR3 contains 18 residues. The junction had 10 bases not matched to a gene; V was cut back by 3 bases and J by 3 bases. Germline V gives CDR1 KGHSH, CDR2 LQKENI. As DNA, the CDR3 is TGTGCCAGCTCACCTACCGGGACAGGGGGGCCTGTCAAAAACATTCAGTACTTC. Residues: CASSPTGTGGPVKNIQYF.

This sequence joins TRBV18 and TRBJ2-1; TRBD1 is a possible D gene (6 bases). V was clipped by 6 bases and J by 5 bases, with 11 bases between them. Germline CDR1 reads KGHSH; CDR2 reads LQKENI. The CDR3 runs to 13 residues. The chain's CDR3 is CASSPQGNNEQFF. The DNA of the CDR3 is TGTGCCAGCTCCCCCCAGGGGAACAATGAGCAGTTCTTC.

The genes are TRBV6-6 and TRBJ2-1; 12 bases match TRBD2. This CDR3 region has 17 residues. Germline V gives CDR1 MNHNY, CDR2 SVGAGI (reference sequence). V trimming: 5 bases; J trimming: 1 base; junction bases outside the gene matches: 6. CDR3 sequence: CASSPAGLAGSYNEQFF. The CDR3 nucleotides read TGTGCCAGCAGTCCGGCCGGACTAGCGGGGTCCTACAATGAGCAGTTCTTC.

The CDR3 spells CASSATSGRAIGTDTQYF. DNA for the CDR3: TGTGCCAGCAGCGCAACTAGCGGGAGGGCCATTGGCACAGATACGCAGTATTTT. This chain connects TRBV11-3 to TRBJ2-3; 13 bases fit TRBD2. V gave up 5 bases and J gave up 1 base; unmatched junction bases: 9. CDR1 SGHNT and CDR2 YENEEA come from the germline V gene. CDR3 size: 18 residues.

The chain is built from TRBV5-1 and TRBJ2-2; a weak D match, TRBD2 (5 bases). CDR1 SGHRS and CDR2 YFSETQ come from the germline V gene. The ends were cut back, 4 bases at V and 3 bases at J, with 7 bases in the middle. The CDR3 runs to 13 residues. The CDR3 DNA sequence: TGCGCCAGCAGCCAGGACTACACCGGGGAGCTGTTTTTT. This encodes CASSQDYTGELFF.

The chain has TRBV9 and TRBJ2-3; TRBD2 might be the D (5 bases). Germline CDR1 is SGDLS and CDR2 is YYNGEE. V shed 1 base and J shed 6 bases, with 15 bases lying between them. This CDR3 is built from 15 residues. The DNA of the CDR3 is TGTGCCAGCAGCGTAAGCGGTTTGCCTGGCGATACGCAGTATTTT. Translation gives CASSVSGLPGDTQYF.

Worth noting for this clone: Additional DNA sequences in this sample encode the identical CDR3. V usage is TRBV7-2 and J usage is TRBJ2-2; no firm D call. The CDR3 runs 15 residues. With 1 base removed from V and 2 bases from J, the gap between germline ends came to 8 bases. CDR1 is SGHTA and CDR2 is FQGNSA in the germline V gene. In DNA form, the CDR3 reads TGTGCCAGCAGCTTAGACTCCGTTAACACCGGGGAGCTGTTTTTT. This codes for CASSLDSVNTGELFF. The full variable domain, rest sourced from reference TRBV7-2 and TRBJ2-2, is GAGVSQSPSNKVTEKGKDVELRCDPISGHTALYWYRQSLGQGLEFLIYFQGNSAPDKSGLPSDRFSAERTGGSVSTLTIQRTQQEDSAVYLCASSLDSVNTGELFFGEGSRLTVL.